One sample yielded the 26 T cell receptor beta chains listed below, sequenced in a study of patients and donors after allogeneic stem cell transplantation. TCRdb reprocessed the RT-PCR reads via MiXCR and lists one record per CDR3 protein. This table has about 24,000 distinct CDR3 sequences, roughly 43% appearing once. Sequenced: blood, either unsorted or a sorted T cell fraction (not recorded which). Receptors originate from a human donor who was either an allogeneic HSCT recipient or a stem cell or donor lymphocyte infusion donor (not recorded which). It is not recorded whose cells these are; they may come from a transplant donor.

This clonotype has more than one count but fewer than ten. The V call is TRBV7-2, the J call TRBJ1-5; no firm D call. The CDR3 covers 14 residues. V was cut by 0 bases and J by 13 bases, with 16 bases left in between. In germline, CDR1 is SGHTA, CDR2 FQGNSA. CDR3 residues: CASSLASLRERQHF. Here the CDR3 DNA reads TGTGCCAGCAGCTTAGCGAGCCTCCGTGAACGACAGCATTTT.

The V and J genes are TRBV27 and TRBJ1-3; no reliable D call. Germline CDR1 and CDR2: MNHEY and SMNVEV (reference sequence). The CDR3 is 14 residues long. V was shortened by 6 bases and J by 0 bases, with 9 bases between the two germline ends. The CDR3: CASRRTSSGNTIYF. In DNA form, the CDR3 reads TGTGCCAGCAGAAGAACAAGCTCTGGAAACACCATATATTTT.

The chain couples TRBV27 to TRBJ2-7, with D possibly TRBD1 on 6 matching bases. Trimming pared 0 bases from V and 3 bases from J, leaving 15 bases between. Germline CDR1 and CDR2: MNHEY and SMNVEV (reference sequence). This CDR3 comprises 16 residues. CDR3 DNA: TGTGCCAGCAGTTTATCGACCGGGCAGGGGCGCTACGAGCAGTACTTC. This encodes CASSLSTGQGRYEQYF.

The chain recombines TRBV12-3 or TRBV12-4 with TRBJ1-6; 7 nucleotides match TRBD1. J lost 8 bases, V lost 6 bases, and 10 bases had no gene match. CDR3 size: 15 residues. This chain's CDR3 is CASSPNRGRDSPLHF. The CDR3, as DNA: TGTGCCAGCAGCCCCAACAGGGGACGGGATTCACCCCTCCACTTT.

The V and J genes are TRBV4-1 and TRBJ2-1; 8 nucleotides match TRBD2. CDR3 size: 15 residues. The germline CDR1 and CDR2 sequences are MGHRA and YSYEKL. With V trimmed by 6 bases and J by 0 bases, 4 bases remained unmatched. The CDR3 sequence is CASSRTSSSYNEQFF. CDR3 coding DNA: TGCGCCAGCAGTCGGACTAGCAGCTCCTACAATGAGCAGTTCTTC.

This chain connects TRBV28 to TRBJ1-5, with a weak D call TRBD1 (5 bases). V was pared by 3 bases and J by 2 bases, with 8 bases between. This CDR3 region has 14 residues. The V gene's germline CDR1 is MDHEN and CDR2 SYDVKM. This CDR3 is CASSFPRGNQPQHF. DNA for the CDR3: TGTGCCAGCAGTTTTCCCAGGGGCAATCAGCCCCAGCATTTT.

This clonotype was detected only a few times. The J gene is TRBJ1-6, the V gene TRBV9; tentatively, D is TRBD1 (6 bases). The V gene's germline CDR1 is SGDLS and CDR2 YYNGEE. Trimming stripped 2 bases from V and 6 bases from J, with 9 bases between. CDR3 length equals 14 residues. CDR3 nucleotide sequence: TGTGCCAGCAGCGTGGGGGGCCCTAATTCACCCCTCCACTTT. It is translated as CASSVGGPNSPLHF.

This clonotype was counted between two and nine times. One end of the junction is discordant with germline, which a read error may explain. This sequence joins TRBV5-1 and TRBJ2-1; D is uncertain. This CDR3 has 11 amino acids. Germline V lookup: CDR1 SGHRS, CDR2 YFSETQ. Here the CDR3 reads CASSLANEQFF. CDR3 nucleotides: TGTGCCAGCAGCTTGGCGAATGAGCAGTTCTTC.

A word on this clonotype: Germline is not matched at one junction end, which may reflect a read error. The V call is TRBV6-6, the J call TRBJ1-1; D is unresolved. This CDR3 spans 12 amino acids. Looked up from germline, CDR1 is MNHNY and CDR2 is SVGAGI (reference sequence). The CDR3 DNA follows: TGTGCCGGCAGTTACCCCGGCACTGAAGCTTTCTTT. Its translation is CAGSYPGTEAFF.

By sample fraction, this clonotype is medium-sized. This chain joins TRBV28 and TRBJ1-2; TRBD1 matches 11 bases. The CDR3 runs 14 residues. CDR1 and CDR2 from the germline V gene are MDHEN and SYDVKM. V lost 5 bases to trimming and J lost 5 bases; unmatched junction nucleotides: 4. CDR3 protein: CASSRDRGIYGYTF. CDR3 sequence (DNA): TGTGCCAGCAGTCGGGACAGGGGGATTTATGGCTACACCTTC.

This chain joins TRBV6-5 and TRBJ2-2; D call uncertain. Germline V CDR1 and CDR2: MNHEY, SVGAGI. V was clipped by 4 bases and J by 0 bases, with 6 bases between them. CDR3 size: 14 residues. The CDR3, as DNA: TGTGCCAGCAGTTTCTGGACGAACACCGGGGAGCTGTTTTTT. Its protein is CASSFWTNTGELFF.

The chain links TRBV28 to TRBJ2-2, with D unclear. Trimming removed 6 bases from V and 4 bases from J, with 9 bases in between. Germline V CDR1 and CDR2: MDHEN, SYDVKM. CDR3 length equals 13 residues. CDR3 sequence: CASRVMSTGELFF. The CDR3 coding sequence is TGTGCCAGCAGAGTTATGAGCACCGGGGAGCTGTTTTTT.

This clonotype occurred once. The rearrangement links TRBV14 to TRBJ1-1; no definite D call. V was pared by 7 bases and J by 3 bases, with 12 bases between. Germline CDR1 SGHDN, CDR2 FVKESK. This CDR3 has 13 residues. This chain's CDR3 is CASNTFGHTEAFF. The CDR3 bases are TGTGCCAGCAACACTTTCGGCCACACTGAAGCTTTCTTT.

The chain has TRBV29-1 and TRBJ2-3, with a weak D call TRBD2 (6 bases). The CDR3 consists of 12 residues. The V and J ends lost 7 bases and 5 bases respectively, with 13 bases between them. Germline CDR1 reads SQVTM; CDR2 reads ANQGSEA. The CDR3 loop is CSGSGGVDTQYF. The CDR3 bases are TGCAGCGGTTCCGGAGGGGTAGATACGCAGTATTTT.

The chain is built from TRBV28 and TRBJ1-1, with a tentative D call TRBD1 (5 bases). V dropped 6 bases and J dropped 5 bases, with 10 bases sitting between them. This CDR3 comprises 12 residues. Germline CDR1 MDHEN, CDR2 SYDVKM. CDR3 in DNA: TGTGCCAGCAGCCCTCGGGGGACTGAAGCTTTCTTT. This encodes CASSPRGTEAFF.

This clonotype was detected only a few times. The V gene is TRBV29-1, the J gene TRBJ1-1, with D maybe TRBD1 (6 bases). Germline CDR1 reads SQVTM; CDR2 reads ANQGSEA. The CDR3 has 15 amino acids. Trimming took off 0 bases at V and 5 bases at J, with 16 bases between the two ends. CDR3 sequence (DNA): TGCAGCGTTGAAGATCTGTTAAGGAGGGGGACTGAAGCTTTCTTT. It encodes CSVEDLLRRGTEAFF.

The CDR3 DNA follows: TGTGCCATGAACACCGGGGGCCTCTCTGGAAACACCATATATTTT. It translates to CAMNTGGLSGNTIYF. This rearrangement joins TRBV10-3 to TRBJ1-3; a possible D gene is TRBD1 (6 bases). The CDR3 totals 15 residues. With 9 bases removed from V and 0 bases from J, the gap between germline ends came to 15 bases. Germline lookup yields CDR1 ENHRY and CDR2 SYGVKD.

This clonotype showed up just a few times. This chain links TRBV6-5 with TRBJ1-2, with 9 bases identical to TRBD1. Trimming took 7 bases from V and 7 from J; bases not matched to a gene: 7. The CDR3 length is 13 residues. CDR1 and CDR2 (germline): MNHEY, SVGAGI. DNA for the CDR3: TGTGCCAGCACGAACAGGGGGCTCGGTGGCTACACCTTC. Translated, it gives CASTNRGLGGYTF.

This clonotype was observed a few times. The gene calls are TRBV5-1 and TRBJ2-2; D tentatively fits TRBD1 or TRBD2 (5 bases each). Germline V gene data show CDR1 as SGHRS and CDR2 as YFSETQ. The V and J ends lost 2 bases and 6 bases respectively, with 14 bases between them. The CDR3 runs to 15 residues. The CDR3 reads CASSLTQGVAGELFF. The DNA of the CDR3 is TGCGCCAGCAGCTTAACGCAGGGAGTTGCCGGGGAGCTGTTTTTT.

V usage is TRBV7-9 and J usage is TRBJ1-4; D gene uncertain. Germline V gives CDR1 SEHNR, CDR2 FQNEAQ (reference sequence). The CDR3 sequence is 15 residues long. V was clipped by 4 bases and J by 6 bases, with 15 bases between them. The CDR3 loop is CASSYYYGVHEKLFF. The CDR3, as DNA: TGTGCCAGCAGCTACTATTATGGGGTCCATGAAAAACTGTTTTTT.

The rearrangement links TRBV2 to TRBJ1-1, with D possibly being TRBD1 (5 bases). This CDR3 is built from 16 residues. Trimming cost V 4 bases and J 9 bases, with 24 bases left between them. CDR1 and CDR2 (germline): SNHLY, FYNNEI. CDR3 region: CASSVFQGLGGSQAFF. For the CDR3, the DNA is TGTGCCAGCAGTGTCTTTCAGGGCCTGGGAGGGTCCCAAGCTTTCTTT.

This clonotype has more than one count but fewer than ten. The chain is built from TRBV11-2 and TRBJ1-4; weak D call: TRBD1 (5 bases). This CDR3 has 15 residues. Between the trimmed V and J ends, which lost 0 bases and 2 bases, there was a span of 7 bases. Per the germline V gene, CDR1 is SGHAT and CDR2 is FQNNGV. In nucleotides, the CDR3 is TGTGCCAGCAGCTTAGAGTGGGGCACTAATGAAAAACTGTTTTTT. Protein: CASSLEWGTNEKLFF.

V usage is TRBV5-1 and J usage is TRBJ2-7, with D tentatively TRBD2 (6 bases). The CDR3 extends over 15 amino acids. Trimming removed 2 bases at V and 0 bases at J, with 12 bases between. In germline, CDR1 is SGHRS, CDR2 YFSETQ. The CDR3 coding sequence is TGCGCCAGCAGCTTAGTTCCGGGACTCTCCTACGAGCAGTACTTC. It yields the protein CASSLVPGLSYEQYF.

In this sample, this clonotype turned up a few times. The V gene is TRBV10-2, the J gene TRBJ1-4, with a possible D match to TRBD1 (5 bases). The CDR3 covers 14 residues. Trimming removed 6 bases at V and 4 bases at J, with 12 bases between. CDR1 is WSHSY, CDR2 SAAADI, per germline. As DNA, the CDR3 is TGCGCCAGCAGCGAAACAGGAGTTAATGAAAAACTGTTTTTT. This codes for CASSETGVNEKLFF.

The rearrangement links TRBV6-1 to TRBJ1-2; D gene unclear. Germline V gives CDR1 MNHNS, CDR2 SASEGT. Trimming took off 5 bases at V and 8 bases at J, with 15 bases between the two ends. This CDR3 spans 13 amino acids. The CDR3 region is CASSFTQGNGYTF. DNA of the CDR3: TGTGCCAGCAGTTTTACGCAAGGCAACGGCTACACCTTC.

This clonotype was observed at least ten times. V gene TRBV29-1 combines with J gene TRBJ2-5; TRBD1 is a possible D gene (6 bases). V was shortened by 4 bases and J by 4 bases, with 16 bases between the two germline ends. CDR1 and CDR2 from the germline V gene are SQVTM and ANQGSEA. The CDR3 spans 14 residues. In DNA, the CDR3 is TGCAGCGTTGTAGGGTCAGCCAGGGGAGAGACCCAGTACTTC. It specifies CSVVGSARGETQYF.